This TCR beta chain was profiled in a study of cytomegalovirus exposure and HLA in healthy donors. Study information: Earlier, about 180 million T cells were analyzed, and some 120 million unique TCR beta sequences were found among them. Study-wide results and caveats: Excluded: some indistinguishable V segments such as TRBV6-2 and TRBV6-3.

Regarding this clone: The antigen is not known.

The CDR3 has 17 residues. The V and J ends lost 3 bases and 1 base respectively, with 16 bases between them. Germline values: CDR1 KGHSH, CDR2 LQKENI. Primers: 60 Vbeta forward and 13 Jbeta reverse. In the study's own analysis: Counted up in a later analysis, unique TCR beta chains came to about 80 million, with around 9.9 million shared. TCRdb's copy holds only in-frame clones and misses some; the assay was immunoSEQ multiplex PCR. V and J calls and clone size are as listed in that table; D and trimming were resolved from the DNA. Its listing shows roughly 150,000 clones. The material sequenced was PBMCs. The TCR sequence derives from a woman aged 50 to 60 in good health and CMV-seronegative. The V and J genes are TRBV18 and TRBJ1-3, with D possibly TRBD1 on 6 matching bases. The CDR3 region is CASSPDRTVSSGNTIYF. CDR3 nucleotide sequence: TGTGCCAGCTCACCGGATCGGACAGTATCATCTGGAAACACCATATATTTT.